The rows below give T cell receptor beta chains drawn from one sample of a study of cytomegalovirus exposure and HLA in healthy donors. Data came from immunoSEQ multiplex PCR; TCRdb stores just in-frame clones and leaves some out. The table lists roughly 140,000 clones, approximately 80% of them singletons. The source material was PBMCs. These receptors all come from a female donor in good health and CMV-seronegative. CDR3s include the opening cysteine and the closing phenylalanine or tryptophan. D genes are given only for firm matches. Not all rows give a size; the values are once, few, many and, for expanded clones, a class.

.	TRBV5-1	TRBJ2-7	.	TGCGCCAGCAGCTCTATAAATTACGAGCAGTACTTC	CASSSINYEQYF
TRBD1	TRBV19	TRBJ2-5	.	TGTGCCAGTAGTATAGAGGACAGGGAGCTAGAGACCCAGTACTTC	CASSIEDRELETQYF
.	TRBV28	TRBJ1-5	.	TGTGCCAGCAGTTTGATGGGGGCTGGCAATCAGCCCCAGCATTTT	CASSLMGAGNQPQHF
TRBD1	TRBV28	TRBJ2-7	.	TGTGCCAGCAGTTCTCCGGGACAGGGAGGCCACGAGCAGTACTTC	CASSSPGQGGHEQYF
.	TRBV7-8	TRBJ2-7	few	TGTGCCAGCAGCCGAGGATCCGTCGAGCAGTACTTC	CASSRGSVEQYF
TRBD1	TRBV27	TRBJ2-7	.	TGTGCCAGCAGTTTCATGACAGGGGTCCTGCCCCCCTCCTACGAGCAGTACTTC	CASSFMTGVLPPSYEQYF
TRBD1	TRBV27	TRBJ1-5	.	TGTGCCAGCAGTCCCCGACAGGGACATCAGCCCCAGCATTTT	CASSPRQGHQPQHF
TRBD1	TRBV5-6	TRBJ1-5	.	TGTGCCAGCAGCCCGGGACAGGGCAATCAGCCCCAGCATTTT	CASSPGQGNQPQHF
.	TRBV28	TRBJ1-2	.	TGTGCCAGCCTTCTACCCGACAGCTATGGCTACACCTTC	CASLLPDSYGYTF
.	TRBV5-1	TRBJ2-1	.	TGCGCCAGCAGCTTGGTTGCGGGGAGTAACAATGAGCAGTTCTTC	CASSLVAGSNNEQFF
.	TRBV28	TRBJ1-5	.	TGTGCCAGCAGTTTATTTAGGGGGAATCAGCCCCAGCATTTT	CASSLFRGNQPQHF
TRBD1	TRBV5-4	TRBJ2-1	few	TGTGCCAGCAGCCCCGGGACAGGGGGCTTGAGCTCCTACAATGAGCAGTTCTTC	CASSPGTGGLSSYNEQFF
TRBD2	TRBV9	TRBJ2-2	once	TGTGCCAGCAGCCAACTAGCGGGGGGCCGGGAGCTGTTTTTT	CASSQLAGGRELFF
.	TRBV5-8	TRBJ2-7	.	TGTGCCAGCAGGGTTCCGGGACTTTCCTACGAGCAGTACTTC	CASRVPGLSYEQYF
.	TRBV18	TRBJ2-5	once	TGTGCCAGCTCACTATCAGTACAAGAGACCCAGTACTTC	CASSLSVQETQYF
.	TRBV2	TRBJ2-7	.	TGTGCCAGCAGGCCCCCAACAGGGTTCGAGCAGTACTTC	CASRPPTGFEQYF
TRBD2	TRBV9	TRBJ2-3	.	TGTGCCAGCAGCGTCACTAGCGGCCCTGGAGGAGATACGCAGTATTTT	CASSVTSGPGGDTQYF
TRBD1	TRBV7-9	TRBJ1-2	.	TGTGCCAGCAGCCCCAGACAGGGGAACTATGGCTACACCTTC	CASSPRQGNYGYTF
TRBD2	TRBV30	TRBJ2-7	once	TGTGCCTGGAGTATCTCTAGCGGAACTTACGAGCAGTACTTC	CAWSISSGTYEQYF
.	TRBV7-8	TRBJ1-2	once	TGTGCCAGCAGCCGAGAGGTCAACTATGGCTACACCTTC	CASSREVNYGYTF
.	TRBV7-2	TRBJ1-1	.	TGTGCCAGCAGCTCTAAGATGAACACTGAAGCTTTCTTT	CASSSKMNTEAFF
TRBD2	TRBV27	TRBJ2-4	few	TGTGCCAGCAGACGACTAGCGGGAGGAGGATTAGCCAAAAACATTCAGTACTTC	CASRRLAGGGLAKNIQYF
.	TRBV4-1	TRBJ2-3	once	TGCGCCAGCAGCTTCATCGGTGATACGCAGTATTTT	CASSFIGDTQYF
.	TRBV5-6	TRBJ1-1	.	TGTGCCAGCAGCTTGGTACGAGTCACTGAAGCTTTCTTT	CASSLVRVTEAFF
TRBD1	TRBV29-1	TRBJ1-1	few	TGCAGCGGGGGACAGTCGAACACTGAAGCTTTCTTT	CSGGQSNTEAFF
.	TRBV21-1	TRBJ1-2	.	TGTGCCAGCAACCCACGCGCCTATGGCTACACCTTC	CASNPRAYGYTF
TRBD1	TRBV5-1	TRBJ1-1	.	TGCGCCAGCAGCTCGGGACAGGGGGTCCTTTGGGCTTTCTTT	CASSSGQGVLWAFF
TRBD2	TRBV7-9	TRBJ2-7	.	TGTTCCAGCAGCTTATATTTTGGGAGGGAGCCCTTGGAGCAGTACTTC	CSSSLYFGREPLEQYF
.	TRBV28	TRBJ2-7	.	TGTGCCAGCAGTTTACCTACAACAGGGCTCCCTACCTACGAGCAGTACTTC	CASSLPTTGLPTYEQYF
.	TRBV5-4	TRBJ2-1	.	TGTGCCAGCAGCTTGTGGACTGGAACTTACAATGAGCAGTTCTTC	CASSLWTGTYNEQFF
.	TRBV7-6	TRBJ2-1	.	TGTGCCAGCAGCTCCCAGACGGACAGAGTGAGGGAGCAGTTCTTC	CASSSQTDRVREQFF
.	TRBV28	TRBJ1-3	.	TGTGCCAGCAGTTTAGGCAGGCTTTACTCTGGAAACACCATATATTTT	CASSLGRLYSGNTIYF
.	TRBV11-3	TRBJ2-3	once	TGTGCCAGCAGCTTAGGCGACAGAACCTTTACAGATACGCAGTATTTT	CASSLGDRTFTDTQYF
.	TRBV9	TRBJ2-2	.	TGTGCCAGCAGCGTAATACCAACAGGGAGCGGGGAGCTGTTTTTT	CASSVIPTGSGELFF
TRBD2	TRBV27	TRBJ2-7	.	TGTGCCAGCAGTCCCTCGGGGGGACTAGCGGTCTACGAGCAGTACTTC	CASSPSGGLAVYEQYF
.	TRBV14	TRBJ1-6	once	TGTGCCAGCAGCCAAGGGCCCAATTATAATTCACCCCTCCACTTT	CASSQGPNYNSPLHF
.	TRBV27	TRBJ1-1	.	TGTGCCAGCAGTTTAGGCAGGGGGAACACTGAAGCTTTCTTT	CASSLGRGNTEAFF